Below are 24 T cell receptor beta chains sequenced from a single sample in a study of T cell responses to AZD1222 COVID-19 vaccine. This table comes from immunoSEQ multiplex PCR, and its TCRdb copy is limited to in-frame clones, with some not included. Here the sample spans roughly 140,000 clones, around 88% being singletons. The input for sequencing was peripheral blood, taken on day 0 of AZD1222 vaccination. These receptors were obtained from an adult in good health.

This sequence joins TRBV3-1 (or the pseudogene TRBV3-2) and TRBJ1-5, with TRBD1 identical over 8 bases. The CDR3 has 18 residues. Germline lookup yields CDR1 LGHDT and CDR2 YNNKEL (reference sequence). V shed 0 bases, J shed 2 bases, and the junction held 9 bases outside the gene matches. Written as DNA, the CDR3 is TGTGCCAGCAGCCAAGACGCAGGGGGCGATTGGCGCAATCAGCCCCAGCATTTT. This sequence encodes CASSQDAGGDWRNQPQHF.

This sequence joins TRBV19 and TRBJ1-6; 7 nucleotides match TRBD1. The germline V gene encodes CDR1 LNHDA and CDR2 SQIVND (reference sequence). The length of the CDR3 is 15 residues. V lost 5 bases, J lost 7 bases, and 8 bases stayed unmatched. CDR3 coding DNA: TGTGCCAGTAGTGGGGAGACAGGGAGCAATTCACCCCTCCACTTT. This translates into CASSGETGSNSPLHF.

The V and J genes are TRBV7-8 and TRBJ1-3, with 8 bases fitting TRBD1. Germline-derived CDR1 and CDR2 are SGHVS and FQNEAQ. This CDR3 comprises 14 residues. V shed 5 bases and J 2 bases; nucleotides not matched to a gene: 2. In nucleotides, the CDR3 is TGTGCCAGCAGCCCCAGGGGGCCTGGAAACACCATATATTTT. Amino acid sequence: CASSPRGPGNTIYF.

V and J are TRBV28 and TRBJ2-7; D uncertain. Trimming removed 4 bases at V and 0 bases at J, with 16 bases between. Germline V gene lookup returns CDR1 MDHEN and CDR2 SYDVKM. The CDR3 spans 16 residues. The CDR3 nucleotides are TGTGCCAGCAGTTCCGGTTTAGGGCAGACCTCCTACGAGCAGTACTTC. Translating gives CASSSGLGQTSYEQYF.

V usage is TRBV7-9 and J usage is TRBJ1-6; a possible D gene is TRBD1 (5 bases). Per the germline V gene, CDR1 is SEHNR and CDR2 is FQNEAQ (reference sequence). The V end lost 6 bases, the J end lost 0 bases, and 9 bases lay between the germline ends. The CDR3 has 15 amino acids. The CDR3 coding sequence is TGTGCCAGCAGGTCAGGGAGCTCCTATAATTCACCCCTCCACTTT. Residues: CASRSGSSYNSPLHF.

The V and J genes are TRBV7-9 and TRBJ1-2, with D possibly being TRBD1 (6 bases). Trimming pared 3 bases from V and 4 bases from J, leaving 9 bases between. The CDR3 extends over 13 amino acids. Germline V gives CDR1 SEHNR, CDR2 FQNEAQ (reference sequence). CDR3 amino acids: CASSLDRIYGYTF. CDR3 DNA: TGTGCCAGCAGCTTGGACAGAATCTATGGCTACACCTTC. The whole variable domain, remainder taken from reference TRBV7-9 and TRBJ1-2, is DTGVSQNPRHKITKRGQNVTFRCDPISEHNRLYWYRQTLGQGPEFLTYFQNEAQLEKSRLLSDRFSAERPKGSFSTLEIQRTEQGDSAMYLCASSLDRIYGYTFGSGTRLTVV.

This clone has only a few counts. The V and J genes are TRBV7-3 and TRBJ2-2; D possibly corresponds to TRBD2 (6 bases). V lost 10 bases and J 2 bases, leaving 14 bases between the germline ends. The CDR3 contains 14 residues. Germline-derived CDR1 and CDR2 are SGHTA and FQGTGA. Here the CDR3 DNA reads TGTGCCACGGGGGTCAATTCCAACACCGGGGAGCTGTTTTTT. Encoded protein: CATGVNSNTGELFF. Using reference TRBV7-3 and TRBJ2-2 for the parts outside the CDR3, the full variable domain is GAGVSQTPSNKVTEKGKYVELRCDPISGHTALYWYRQSLGQGPEFLIYFQGTGAADDSGLPNDRFFAVRPEGSVSTLKIQRTERGDSAVYLCATGVNSNTGELFFGEGSRLTVL.

The V gene is TRBV9, the J gene TRBJ1-2; D not resolved. V was shortened by 4 bases and J by 1 base, with 8 bases between the two germline ends. Per the germline V gene, CDR1 is SGDLS and CDR2 is YYNGEE. This CDR3 has 13 residues. CDR3 nucleotide sequence: TGTGCCAGCAGCCCCAGCGGTAACTATGGCTACACCTTC. Protein product: CASSPSGNYGYTF.

The genes are TRBV14 and TRBJ1-4; D is perhaps TRBD1 (6 bases). This CDR3 has 13 residues. The germline gives CDR1 SGHDN, CDR2 FVKESK. V was trimmed by 4 bases and J by 4 bases, leaving 7 bases between them. The CDR3 DNA reads as TGTGCCAGCAGCCGGGGGCTTAATGAAAAACTGTTTTTT. Translated: CASSRGLNEKLFF.

The chain joins TRBV27 to TRBJ2-2; 8 positions agree with TRBD2. Per germline, CDR1 MNHEY and CDR2 SMNVEV (reference sequence). The CDR3 has 15 residues. The V gene end was trimmed by 4 bases and the J gene end by 6 bases; junction bases not matched to a gene: 7. The CDR3 protein is CASSSPTTSAGELFF. In DNA form, the CDR3 reads TGTGCCAGCAGTTCCCCAACGACTAGCGCCGGGGAGCTGTTTTTT.

This clone has just one count. This sequence joins TRBV11-2 and TRBJ2-7; D gene unclear. CDR1 is SGHAT and CDR2 is FQNNGV in the germline V gene. The CDR3 totals 15 residues. V lost 7 bases, J lost 3 bases, and 19 bases lay in between. In nucleotides, the CDR3 is TGTGCCAGCACCTACATTCGTGGCCCCCTCTACGAGCAGTACTTC. This sequence encodes CASTYIRGPLYEQYF.

This chain links TRBV27 with TRBJ1-1; D is uncertain. This CDR3 is built from 15 residues. V was shortened by 2 bases and J by 3 bases, with 13 bases between the two germline ends. The V gene's germline CDR1 is MNHEY and CDR2 SMNVEV (reference sequence). CDR3 sequence (DNA): TGTGCCAGCAGTTTACGGTCGAGGGCTGACACTGAAGCTTTCTTT. It yields the protein CASSLRSRADTEAFF.

This clone has only a few counts. The chain carries TRBV28 and TRBJ2-1; D perhaps matches TRBD2 (6 bases). The CDR3 consists of 12 residues. Germline CDR1 and CDR2: MDHEN and SYDVKM. The ends were cut back, 8 bases at V and 5 bases at J, with 10 bases in the middle. The CDR3 sequence: CASGGTHNEQFF. The CDR3, as DNA: TGTGCCAGCGGGGGGACGCACAATGAGCAGTTCTTC. Full variable domain (missing parts from reference TRBV28 and TRBJ2-1): DVKVTQSSRYLVKRTGEKVFLECVQDMDHENMFWYRQDPGLGLRLIYFSYDVKMKEKGDIPEGYSVSREKKERFSLILESASTNQTSMYLCASGGTHNEQFFGPGTRLTVL.

The chain joins TRBV15 to TRBJ2-5; 8 bases map to TRBD1. Germline CDR1 and CDR2: LNHNV and YYDKDF (reference sequence). The CDR3 contains 14 residues. J gave up 8 bases and V 0 bases, and 5 bases lay outside the gene matches. The CDR3 sequence: CATSRERTGRTQYF. Here the CDR3 DNA reads TGTGCCACCAGCAGAGAAAGGACAGGGAGAACCCAGTACTTC.

The CDR3 sequence is CASSRDRQNTGELFF. The CDR3 DNA reads TGCGCCAGCAGCAGGGACCGCCAGAACACCGGGGAGCTGTTTTTT. The chain carries TRBV5-1 and TRBJ2-2; D possibly matches TRBD1 or TRBD2 (5 bases each). Trimming took 4 bases from V and 1 from J, leaving 11 bases between them. Germline loops: CDR1 SGHRS, CDR2 YFSETQ. This CDR3 has 15 amino acids. The whole variable domain, remainder taken from reference TRBV5-1 and TRBJ2-2, is KAGVTQTPRYLIKTRGQQVTLSCSPISGHRSVSWYQQTPGQGLQFLFEYFSETQRNKGNFPGRFSGRQFSNSRSEMNVSTLELGDSALYLCASSRDRQNTGELFFGEGSRLTVL.

This chain links TRBV7-2 with TRBJ2-1; a weak D match, TRBD2 (6 bases). Germline V gives CDR1 SGHTA, CDR2 FQGNSA. Trimming shortened V by 4 bases and J by 0 bases, and 13 bases separated the two germline ends. The CDR3 contains 16 residues. CDR3 protein: CASSYSGQSSYNEQFF. CDR3 DNA: TGTGCCAGCAGCTATAGCGGCCAAAGCTCCTACAATGAGCAGTTCTTC.

This clone was observed a single time. The chain couples TRBV28 to TRBJ1-1; D remains unclear. V lost 6 bases and J 4 bases, leaving 9 bases between the germline ends. Looked up from germline, CDR1 is MDHEN and CDR2 is SYDVKM. CDR3 length: 12 residues. The CDR3 region has the DNA TGTGCCAGCAGGGACGCCCCCACTGAAGCTTTCTTT. Translating gives CASRDAPTEAFF.

J is TRBJ2-3 and V is TRBV19; 9 bases agree with TRBD1. This CDR3 has 16 amino acids. V gave up 7 bases and J gave up 6 bases; unmatched junction bases: 14. Germline V gene lookup returns CDR1 LNHDA and CDR2 SQIVND (reference sequence). Here the CDR3 reads CASTGTGTGQSDTQYF. The CDR3 coding sequence is TGTGCCAGTACCGGAACCGGGACAGGGCAATCGGATACGCAGTATTTT.

This chain joins TRBV5-8 and TRBJ1-1, with TRBD1 matching over 10 bases. V lost 4 bases to trimming and J lost 4 bases; unmatched junction nucleotides: 1. CDR1 SGHTS and CDR2 YDEGEE come from the germline V gene. The CDR3 consists of 13 residues. The CDR3 DNA reads as TGTGCCAGCAGCAGGGACAGGGGCACTGAAGCTTTCTTT. Encoded protein: CASSRDRGTEAFF.

Written as DNA, the CDR3 is TGTGCCAGCAGTTTTATCTCTCCGGGGAAGTCTGGAAACACCATATATTTT. This sequence encodes CASSFISPGKSGNTIYF. V and J are TRBV28 and TRBJ1-3; D unresolved. Trimming took 3 bases from V and 1 from J, leaving 16 bases between them. In germline, CDR1 is MDHEN, CDR2 SYDVKM. The CDR3 extends over 17 amino acids.

The chain links TRBV15 to TRBJ2-2; 7 nucleotides agree with TRBD2. CDR3 size: 14 residues. Trimming at V came to 9 bases and at J to 5 bases, leaving 9 bases not matched to a gene. Germline V lookup: CDR1 LNHNV, CDR2 YYDKDF (reference sequence). CDR3 amino acids: CATGKGGGTGELFF. The CDR3, as DNA: TGTGCCACGGGGAAAGGCGGGGGTACCGGGGAGCTGTTTTTT.

The chain couples TRBV21-1 to TRBJ2-7. TRBV21-1 is an annotated pseudogene. The CDR3 is made up of 16 amino acids. CDR3 in amino acids: CASISGGRICSYEQYF. CDR3 nucleotide sequence: TGTGCCAGCATATCTGGGGGGCGAATATGTTCCTACGAGCAGTACTTC.

The J gene is TRBJ1-1, the V gene TRBV6-6; D is ambiguous. Trimming removed 6 bases from V and 3 bases from J, with 8 bases in between. There are 12 residues in the CDR3. Per germline, CDR1 MNHNY and CDR2 SVGAGI (reference sequence). The CDR3 nucleotides read TGTGCCAGCAGGACTGAGGACACTGAAGCTTTCTTT. It encodes CASRTEDTEAFF.

The V call is TRBV18, the J call TRBJ1-1, with D hard to call. Per the germline V gene, CDR1 is KGHSH and CDR2 is LQKENI. CDR3 length: 14 amino acids. Trimming shortened V by 4 bases and J by 0 bases, and 9 bases separated the two germline ends. CDR3 amino acids: CASSRQEMNTEAFF. The CDR3 coding sequence is TGTGCCAGCTCACGTCAGGAGATGAACACTGAAGCTTTCTTT.